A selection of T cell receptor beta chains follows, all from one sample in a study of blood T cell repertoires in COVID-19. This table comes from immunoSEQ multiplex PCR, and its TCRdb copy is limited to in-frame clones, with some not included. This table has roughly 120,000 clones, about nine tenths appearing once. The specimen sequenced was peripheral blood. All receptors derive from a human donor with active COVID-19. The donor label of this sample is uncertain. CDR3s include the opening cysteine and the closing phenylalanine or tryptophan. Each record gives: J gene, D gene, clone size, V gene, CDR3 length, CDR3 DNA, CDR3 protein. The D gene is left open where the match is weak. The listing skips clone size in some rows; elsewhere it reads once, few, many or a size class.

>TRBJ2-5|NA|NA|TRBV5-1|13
TGCGCCAGCAGCCCCTGGAGCCCAGAGACCCAGTACTTC
CASSPWSPETQYF
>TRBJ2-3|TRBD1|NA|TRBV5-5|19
TGTGCCAGCAGCCGCGCCGGGACAGGGGGTGATGGGAGCACAGATACGCAGTATTTT
CASSRAGTGGDGSTDTQYF
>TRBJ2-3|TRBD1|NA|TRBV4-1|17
TGCGCCAGCAGCCAAGATAAGGACAGGGAGGCCACAGATACGCAGTATTTT
CASSQDKDREATDTQYF
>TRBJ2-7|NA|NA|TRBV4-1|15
TGCGCCAGCAGCCAAGGGGGTAGCGGACGCTACGAGCAGTACTTC
CASSQGGSGRYEQYF
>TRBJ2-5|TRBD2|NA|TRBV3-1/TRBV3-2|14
TGTGCCAGCAGCTCCCTAGCGGGGGGAGAGACCCAGTACTTC
CASSSLAGGETQYF
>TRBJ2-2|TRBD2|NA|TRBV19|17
TGTGCCAGTAGTCTGGGGACTAGCGGGGGGGCGTCGCAGGAGCTGTTTTTT
CASSLGTSGGASQELFF
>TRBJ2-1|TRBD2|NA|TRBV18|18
TGTGCCAGCTCACCAGGTTTTAGCGGGGGCCAGGGCTACAATGAGCAGTTCTTC
CASSPGFSGGQGYNEQFF
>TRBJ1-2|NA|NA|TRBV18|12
TGTGCCAGCTCACCTCTCAGGGATGGCTACACCTTC
CASSPLRDGYTF
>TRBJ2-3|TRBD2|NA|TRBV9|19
TGTGCCAGCAGCGCCCCAACCAAAAAGCGGGGGCCGCGCACAGATACGCAGTATTTT
CASSAPTKKRGPRTDTQYF
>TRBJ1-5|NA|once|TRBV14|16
TGTGCCAGCAGCCAAGACGCCGCCAGGGGTCGTCAGCCCCAGCATTTT
CASSQDAARGRQPQHF
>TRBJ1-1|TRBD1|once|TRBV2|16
TGTGCCAGCAGTGAATGGGGGACAGGGACGGGGACTGAAGCTTTCTTT
CASSEWGTGTGTEAFF
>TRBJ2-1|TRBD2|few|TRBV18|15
TGTGCCAGCTCACTGGCGGGGGGCTACTACAATGAGCAGTTCTTC
CASSLAGGYYNEQFF
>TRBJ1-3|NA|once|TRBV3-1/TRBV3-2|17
TGTGCCAGCAGCCAAGGATCCGCGGGCGACTCTGGAAACACCATATATTTT
CASSQGSAGDSGNTIYF
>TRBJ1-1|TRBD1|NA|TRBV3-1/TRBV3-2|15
TGTGCCAGCAGCCAATCACAGGGGTGGACCTTTGAAGCTTTCTTT
CASSQSQGWTFEAFF
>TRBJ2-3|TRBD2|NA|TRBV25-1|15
TGTGCCAGCACAAAGCGGGGGGCTAGCACAGATACGCAGTATTTT
CASTKRGASTDTQYF
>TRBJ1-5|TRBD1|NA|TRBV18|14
TGTGCCAGCTCAAAGAAGACAGGGATTCAGCCCCAGCATTTT
CASSKKTGIQPQHF
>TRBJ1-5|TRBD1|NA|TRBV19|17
TGTGCCAGTAGGGAAGGGACAGGGGCCTATAGCAATCAGCCCCAGCATTTT
CASREGTGAYSNQPQHF
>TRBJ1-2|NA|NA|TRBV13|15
TGTGCCAGCAGCCCGGGCGGGGCTCTTCAGGATGGCTACACCTTC
CASSPGGALQDGYTF
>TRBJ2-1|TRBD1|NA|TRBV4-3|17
TGCGCCAGCAGCCAAACGACAGGGTCCGGTCCCTACAATGAGCAGTTCTTC
CASSQTTGSGPYNEQFF
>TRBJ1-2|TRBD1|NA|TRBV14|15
TGTGCCAGCAGCCAAGTGAGTGAGGGGGCGAGAGGCTACACCTTC
CASSQVSEGARGYTF
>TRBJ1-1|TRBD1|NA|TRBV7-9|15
TGTGCCAGCAGCTCCGGACAGGGTCTGGGAGCTGAAGCTTTCTTT
CASSSGQGLGAEAFF
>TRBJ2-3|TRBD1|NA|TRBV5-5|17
TGTGCCAGCAGCCTCCTGCCCGGACAGGGGGCTACAGATACGCAGTATTTT
CASSLLPGQGATDTQYF
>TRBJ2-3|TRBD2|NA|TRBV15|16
TGTGCCACCAGCAGAGACGGACTAGCGAGCACAGATACGCAGTATTTT
CATSRDGLASTDTQYF
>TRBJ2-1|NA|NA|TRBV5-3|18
TGTGCCAGAAGCTTGGTCCTCCCCTTCCTTTCGGGGGGCGGTGAGCAGTTCTTC
CARSLVLPFLSGGGEQFF
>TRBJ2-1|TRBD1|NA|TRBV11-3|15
TGTGCCAGCAGCTTAGATTGGGACAGGGGGTATGAGCAGTTCTTC
CASSLDWDRGYEQFF
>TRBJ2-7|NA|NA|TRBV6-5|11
TGTGCCAGCCGGACAGTAGGAGAGCAGTACTTC
CASRTVGEQYF
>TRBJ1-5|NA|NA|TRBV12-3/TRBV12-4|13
TGTGCCAGCAGTTTAGGGGCCAATCAGCCCCAGCATTTT
CASSLGANQPQHF
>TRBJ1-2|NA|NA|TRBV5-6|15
TGTGCCAGCAGCACAAAGGGGGTTGTGGGCTATGGCTACACCTTC
CASSTKGVVGYGYTF
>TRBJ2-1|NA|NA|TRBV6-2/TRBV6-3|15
TGTGCCAGCAGTTTTAGCGGCCAATCCTACAATGAGCAGTTCTTC
CASSFSGQSYNEQFF
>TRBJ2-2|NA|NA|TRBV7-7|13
TGTGCTAGCAGCCCAAAGGGGGCCGGGGAGCTGTTTTTT
CASSPKGAGELFF
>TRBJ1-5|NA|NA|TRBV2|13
TGTGCCAGCACCTCGGGTCCCAATCAGCCCCAGCATTTT
CASTSGPNQPQHF
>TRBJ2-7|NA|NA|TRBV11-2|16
TGTGCCAGCAGCTTTCCCAGGCCCCCTTCTATTAGTCGGCTGTACTTC
CASSFPRPPSISRLYF
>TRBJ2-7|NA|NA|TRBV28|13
TGTGCCAGCATCCCTTCCGGGGACTACGAGCAGTACTTC
CASIPSGDYEQYF
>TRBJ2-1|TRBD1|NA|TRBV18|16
TGTGCCAGCTCACCAGGGCGGAAGGGGGCTCACTATGAGCAGTTCTTC
CASSPGRKGAHYEQFF
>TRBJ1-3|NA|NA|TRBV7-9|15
TGTGCCAGCAGCGCTTCAGGGGACTCTGGAAACACCATATATTTT
CASSASGDSGNTIYF
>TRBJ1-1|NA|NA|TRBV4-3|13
TGCGCCAGCAGCCAAGTAGTGAACACTGAAGCTTTCTTT
CASSQVVNTEAFF
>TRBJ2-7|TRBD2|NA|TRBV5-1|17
TGCGCCAGCAGCAAACTACCGACTAGCCCGGCTTCGTACGAGCAGTACTTC
CASSKLPTSPASYEQYF
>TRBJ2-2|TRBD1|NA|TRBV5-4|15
TGTGCCAGCTTAAGACAGGGGTTGAACACCGGGGAGCTGTTTTTT
CASLRQGLNTGELFF
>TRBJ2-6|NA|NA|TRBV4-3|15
TGCGCCAGCAGCCAAAGAGACTCTGGGGCCAACGTCCTGACTTTC
CASSQRDSGANVLTF
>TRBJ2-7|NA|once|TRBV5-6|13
TGTGCCAGCAGCTTTTCGGGGGCCTACGAGCAGTACTTC
CASSFSGAYEQYF
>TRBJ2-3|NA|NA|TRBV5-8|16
TGTGCCAGCAGCCCATCCCAAGCGGTCCTCACAGATACGCAGTATTTT
CASSPSQAVLTDTQYF
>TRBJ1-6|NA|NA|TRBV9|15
TGTGCCAGCAGCGTGCAGGGAGGATATAATTCACCCCTCCACTTT
CASSVQGGYNSPLHF
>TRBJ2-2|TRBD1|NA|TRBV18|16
TGTGCCAGCTCACCACGACAGGGGGCTCTCACCGGGGAGCTGTTTTTT
CASSPRQGALTGELFF
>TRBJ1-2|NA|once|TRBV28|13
TGTGCCAGCAGTGAAAATGCAGGGTTTGGCTACACCTTC
CASSENAGFGYTF
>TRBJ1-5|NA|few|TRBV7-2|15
TGTGCCAGCAGCTTTATAAGCGAGGTTACTCAGCCCCAGCATTTT
CASSFISEVTQPQHF
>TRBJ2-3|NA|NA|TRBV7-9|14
TGTGCCAGCAGCCAACCAGCGGACACAGATACGCAGTATTTT
CASSQPADTDTQYF
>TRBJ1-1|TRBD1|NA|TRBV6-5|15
TGTGCCAGCGCAGCTACAGGACAGGGGCTCACTGAAGCTTTCTTT
CASAATGQGLTEAFF
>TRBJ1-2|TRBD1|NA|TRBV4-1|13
TGCGCCAGCAGCCAAACAGGGGGCTATGGCTACACCTTC
CASSQTGGYGYTF
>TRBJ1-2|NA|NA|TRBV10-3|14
TGTGCCATCAGTGATTGGACACCTAACTATGGCTACACCTTC
CAISDWTPNYGYTF
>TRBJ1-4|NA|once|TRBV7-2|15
TGTGCCAGCAGCTCGTACAGGCGCTCGGGTGAAAAACTGTTTTTT
CASSSYRRSGEKLFF
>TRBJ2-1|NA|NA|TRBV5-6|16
TGTGCCAGCAGCTCCCAAATCTGGGGGCCCTACAATGAGCAGTTCTTC
CASSSQIWGPYNEQFF
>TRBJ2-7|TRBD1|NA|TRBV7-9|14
TGTGCCAGCAGGCGACAGGGGAAGGTCGGCGAGCAGTACTTC
CASRRQGKVGEQYF
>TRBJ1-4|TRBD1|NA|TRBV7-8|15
TGTGCCAGCAGCTTATTTGGACAGGGCGGTGAAAAACTGTTTTTT
CASSLFGQGGEKLFF